The 3 T cell receptor beta chains below come from one sample, sequenced in a study of T cell repertoires in cytomegalovirus infection. TCRdb re-called the reads with MiXCR, one entry per CDR3 protein. The sample contains 700,000 to 850,000 distinct CDR3 sequences, approximately 32% of which appear only once. What these receptors recognize is not known. The specimen was cultured CD8+ T cells from PBMCs, collected from culture after CMV antigen stimulation. The receptor set was obtained from a human donor in good health (CMV status not recorded). Some clones in this sample may be carry-over from other donors' samples.

Only a few counts were recorded for this clonotype. The chain combines TRBV7-2 with TRBJ2-7; D might be TRBD1 or TRBD2, each matching 6 bases. The CDR3 sequence is 14 residues long. In germline, CDR1 is SGHTA, CDR2 FQGNSA. Trimming removed 5 bases at V and 3 bases at J, with 14 bases between. The CDR3 DNA follows: TGTGCCAGCAGCCCCCCCGGGGGCTACTACGAGCAGTACGTC. Translating gives CASSPPGGYYEQYV.

The V and J genes are TRBV19 and TRBJ2-4; 7 bases line up with TRBD2. The V and J ends lost 6 bases and 7 bases, in that order; junction bases with no gene match: 12. There are 15 residues in the CDR3. Germline V gene sequence: CDR1 LNHDA, CDR2 SQIVND (reference sequence). The CDR3 is CASSPQAIAGNIQYF. The CDR3 DNA is TGTGCCAGTAGCCCTCAAGCGATAGCGGGTAACATTCAGTACTTC.

This chain joins TRBV14 and TRBJ2-1, with 7 bases lining up with TRBD2. V was pared by 0 bases and J by 12 bases, with 5 bases of the junction left unmatched. The CDR3 runs to 13 residues. Germline V gene data show CDR1 as SGHDN and CDR2 as FVKESK. The DNA for the CDR3 is TGTGCCAGCAGCCAAGAACGTAGGGAGGGGCAGTTCTTC. This translates into CASSQERREGQFF.